These 4 T cell receptor beta chains came from one sample sequenced in a study of T-cell memory formation after mild COVID-19. TCRdb reprocessed the 5' RACE reads with MiXCR, giving one entry per CDR3 protein. The data hold about 430,000 distinct CDR3 sequences, with approximately 24% observed a single time. The sequenced material came from PBMCs or a T cell subset sorted from them (not recorded which). These TCRs come from an adult woman who had mild COVID-19 (a few samples of this study predate the infection). Cell type and time point are not known.

The chain combines TRBV20-1 with TRBJ2-5, with TRBD2 matching 10 bases. V lost 7 bases, J lost 5 bases, and 7 bases stayed unmatched. CDR1 is DFQATT, CDR2 SNEGSKA, per germline (reference sequence). The CDR3 consists of 13 residues. The CDR3 bases are TGCAGTGGGCTAGCGGGAGTTCGGGAGACCCAGTACTTC. Protein: CSGLAGVRETQYF.

This clonotype was recorded a few times. This rearrangement joins TRBV29-1 to TRBJ2-1, with TRBD2 matching 13 bases. Germline CDR1 reads SQVTM; CDR2 reads ANQGSEA. The CDR3 contains 15 residues. V trimming: 4 bases; J trimming: 9 bases; junction bases outside the gene matches: 9. CDR3 amino acids: CSVGTSGRDPSEQFF. CDR3 nucleotide sequence: TGCAGCGTTGGGACTAGCGGGAGAGATCCCAGTGAGCAGTTCTTC.

The genes are TRBV15 and TRBJ2-7; unclear D gene. Germline V gene data show CDR1 as LNHNV and CDR2 as YYDKDF (reference sequence). The CDR3 totals 15 residues. V was cut by 0 bases and J by 0 bases, with 9 bases left in between. The CDR3 region is CATSREGDSSYEQYF. The CDR3 DNA follows: TGTGCCACCAGCAGAGAAGGAGATAGCTCCTACGAGCAGTACTTC.

This clonotype was seen a handful of times. The chain recombines TRBV7-9 with TRBJ1-4; no definite D call. V was cut by 5 bases and J by 7 bases, with 11 bases left in between. The CDR3 has 13 amino acids. CDR1 and CDR2 (germline): SEHNR, FQNEAQ (reference sequence). CDR3 nucleotides: TGTGCCAGCAGCCCCGAGATCGGTGAAAAACTGTTTTTT. This encodes CASSPEIGEKLFF.